Listed here are 26 T cell receptor beta chains from one sample, sequenced in a study of T cells in Graves' hyperthyroidism and ophthalmopathy. Using RNA transcripts as the source, TCR beta CDR3 regions were amplified. During a first-round RT-PCR of the TCR CDR3, the HTBI primer set was used. In TCRdb, the multiplex PCR reads were re-called with MiXCR into one record per CDR3 protein. The sample lists under 700,000 distinct CDR3 sequences, about 43% occurring once. Specimen: peripheral blood or thyroid tissue (not recorded which). All receptors come from a woman aged 18 to 35 with Graves' hyperthyroidism.

Regarding this clonotype: Its ends do not fully match the called genes, so a read error is possible. The V call is TRBV5-1, the J call TRBJ1-3; D gene unclear. Per the germline V gene, CDR1 is SGHRS and CDR2 is YFSETQ. This CDR3 contains 15 residues. CDR3 DNA: TGTGCCAGCAGCTTGGATGGGAGCTCTGGAAACACCATATATTTT. It is translated as CASSLDGSSGNTIYF.

This chain uses TRBV29-1 with TRBJ2-2; D remains ambiguous. Germline V CDR1 and CDR2: SQVTM, ANQGSEA. The CDR3 extends over 12 amino acids. V was clipped by 5 bases and J by 2 bases, with 6 bases between them. CDR3 region: CSVSENTGELFF. Written as DNA, the CDR3 is TGCAGCGTTTCAGAAAACACCGGGGAGCTGTTTTTT.

A word on this clonotype: Germline and junction disagree at one end, which may indicate a read error. The genes are TRBV7-9 and TRBJ1-6; 8 bases are a match to TRBD1. Germline V lookup: CDR1 SEHNR, CDR2 FQNEAQ (reference sequence). The CDR3 length is 15 residues. CDR3 sequence (DNA): TGCGCCAGCAGCCAAAGTGACAGGGGCAATTCACCCCTCCACTTT. Its protein product is CASSQSDRGNSPLHF.

This clonotype was seen ten or more times. The chain joins TRBV6-4 to TRBJ2-2; a weak D match, TRBD2 (5 bases). Trimming took off 5 bases at V and 4 bases at J, with 14 bases between the two ends. The CDR3 has 15 amino acids. Germline V CDR1 and CDR2: MRHNA, SNTAGT. CDR3 in amino acids: CASSTGDSATGELFF. The CDR3 coding sequence is TGTGCCAGCAGTACCGGTGATAGCGCCACCGGGGAGCTGTTTTTT.

This chain connects TRBV6-1 to TRBJ2-2, with 8 bases fitting TRBD2. The trim removed 4 bases at V and 7 bases at J, leaving 11 bases unmatched. The germline gives CDR1 MNHNS, CDR2 SASEGT. This CDR3 is 16 amino acids long. CDR3 in amino acids: CASSGRGSGNGGELFF. In DNA, the CDR3 is TGTGCCAGCAGTGGCAGGGGTAGCGGGAACGGCGGGGAGCTGTTTTTT.

The CDR3 protein is CASSADRREKLFF. In DNA, the CDR3 is TGTGCCAGCAGTGCGGACAGGAGAGAAAAACTGTTTTTT. The genes are TRBV2 and TRBJ1-4; TRBD1 aligns across 7 bases. The CDR3 has 13 amino acids. Losses at the gene ends were 4 bases for V and 8 bases for J; bases not matched to a gene: 4. Germline V lookup: CDR1 SNHLY, CDR2 FYNNEI.

The chain is built from TRBV10-3 and TRBJ1-3; no definite D call. The CDR3 covers 14 residues. Per germline, CDR1 ENHRY and CDR2 SYGVKD. The V end was cut by 10 bases, the J end by 0 bases, with 13 bases between. CDR3 sequence (DNA): TGTGCCAGCAGCACCCATCACTCTGGAAACACCATATATTTT. The encoded protein is CASSTHHSGNTIYF.

J is TRBJ1-1 and V is TRBV10-3; 7 bases fit TRBD1. Germline V gene sequence: CDR1 ENHRY, CDR2 SYGVKD. Trimming at V came to 4 bases and at J to 0 bases, leaving 5 bases not matched to a gene. CDR3 length equals 15 residues. As DNA, the CDR3 is TGTGCCATCAGTGCCCCGGGACAGATGAACACTGAAGCTTTCTTT. This gives the protein CAISAPGQMNTEAFF.

In regard to this clonotype: One base away lies a much larger clone, so this may be a sequencing read error. The V and J genes are TRBV29-1 and TRBJ2-5; D is unresolved. The CDR3 runs to 11 residues. V was cut by 3 bases and J by 0 bases, with 2 bases left in between. Germline CDR1 and CDR2: SQVTM and ANQGSEA. This CDR3 is CSVDYQETQYF. As DNA, the CDR3 is TGCAGCGTTGACTACCAAGAGACCCAGTACTTC.

To note about this clonotype: This may stem from a read error, because a much larger clone lies one nucleotide away. V and J are TRBV29-1 and TRBJ1-1, with D tentatively TRBD1 (6 bases). V shed 5 bases and J shed 4 bases, with 14 bases lying between them. The CDR3 sequence is 13 residues long. The germline CDR1 and CDR2 sequences are SQVTM and ANQGSEA. The CDR3 region has the DNA TGCAGCGTTCGTCCAGGGGATAGCACTGAAGCTTTCTTT. Protein: CSVRPGDSTEAFF. Variable domain in full (rest from reference TRBV29-1 and TRBJ1-1): SAVISQKPSRDICQRGTSLTIQCQVDSQVTMMFWYRQQPGQSLTLIATANQGSEATYESGFVIDKFPISRPNLTFSTLTVSNMSPEDSSIYLCSVRPGDSTEAFFGQGTRLTVV.

This clonotype was recorded many times. The chain links TRBV5-1 to TRBJ1-2; a possible D gene is TRBD1 (6 bases). V lost 5 bases to trimming and J lost 8 bases, with 19 bases between them. Germline loops: CDR1 SGHRS, CDR2 YFSETQ. The CDR3 totals 14 residues. The CDR3 nucleotides are TGCGCCAGCAGACAGGTCCCAGGGGTAGGAGGCTACACCTTC. Residues: CASRQVPGVGGYTF.

In regard to this clonotype: A single base separates this from a much larger clone, so it may be a read error. The V and J genes are TRBV10-3 and TRBJ2-7, with a weak D call TRBD1 (7 bases). Germline V lookup: CDR1 ENHRY, CDR2 SYGVKD. V was pared by 3 bases and J by 3 bases, with 15 bases between. The CDR3 has 15 amino acids. In DNA form, the CDR3 reads TGTGCCATCAGTGATTGGGTCCAGGGGGGCTACGAGCAGTACTTC. It is translated as CAISDWVQGGYEQYF.

This clonotype has more than one count but fewer than ten. The J gene is TRBJ2-7, the V gene TRBV29-1; TRBD1 is a possible D gene (5 bases). Per germline, CDR1 SQVTM and CDR2 ANQGSEA. Between the trimmed V and J ends, which lost 0 bases and 2 bases, there was a span of 11 bases. This CDR3 has 14 residues. This CDR3 is CSVEEAGLPYEQYF. The DNA for the CDR3 is TGCAGCGTTGAAGAAGCAGGGCTTCCCTACGAGCAGTACTTC.

This clonotype was detected many times. This rearrangement joins TRBV7-9 to TRBJ2-7; 8 nucleotides line up with TRBD1. From germline, CDR1 is SEHNR and CDR2 FQNEAQ (reference sequence). J lost 7 bases, V lost 5 bases, and 7 bases had no gene match. The CDR3 has 13 residues. CDR3 loop: CASSMDRAQEQYF. The CDR3, as DNA: TGTGCCAGCAGCATGGACAGGGCCCAGGAGCAGTACTTC.

A single count supports this clonotype. V gene TRBV2 combines with J gene TRBJ1-5, with D unresolved. Trimming shortened V by 8 bases and J by 1 base, and 12 bases separated the two germline ends. The CDR3 spans 14 residues. The germline CDR1 and CDR2 sequences are SNHLY and FYNNEI. This CDR3 is CASSPPNSNQPQHF. The CDR3 coding sequence is TGTGCCAGCTCACCACCGAACAGCAATCAGCCCCAGCATTTT.

This clonotype was counted many times. The chain combines TRBV10-3 with TRBJ2-7; D is uncertain. V lost 2 bases and J lost 3, with 8 bases in between. Germline lookup yields CDR1 ENHRY and CDR2 SYGVKD. This CDR3 spans 13 amino acids. CDR3 sequence (DNA): TGTGCCATCAGTGAGATGTCGGACTACGAGCAGTACTTC. This sequence encodes CAISEMSDYEQYF.

Worth noting for this clonotype: The junction differs from germline at one of its ends, possibly a read error. The J gene is TRBJ2-5, the V gene TRBV7-6; 7 bases align to TRBD2. Germline V CDR1 and CDR2: SGHVS, FNYEAQ. The CDR3 extends over 11 amino acids. The DNA of the CDR3 is TGTACCAGCAGCTCGGGGGGGACCCAGTACTTC. This translates into CTSSSGGTQYF. Based on the CDR3 plus reference TRBV7-6 and TRBJ2-5, the full variable domain is GAGVSQSPRYKVTKRGQDVALRCDPISGHVSLYWYRQALGQGPEFLTYFNYEAQQDKSGLPNDRFSAERPEGSISTLTIQRTEQRDSAMYRCTSSSGGTQYFGPGTRLLVL.

Details on this clonotype: This sequence may be a read error, since a much larger clone differs from it by one base. The chain employs TRBV7-9 and TRBJ1-1, with 7 positions matching TRBD1. CDR1 SEHNR and CDR2 FQNEAQ come from the germline V gene (reference sequence). V gave up 5 bases and J gave up 3 bases; unmatched junction bases: 6. CDR3 size: 14 residues. CDR3 protein: CASSPDRAYTEAFF. In nucleotides, the CDR3 is TGTGCCAGCAGCCCAGACAGGGCATACACTGAAGCTTTCTTT.

Only a few counts were recorded for this clonotype. The V call is TRBV7-8, the J call TRBJ1-1; no clear D gene. Deletions cut 1 base from V and 0 bases from J, with 6 bases between. CDR3 length equals 14 residues. The germline V gene encodes CDR1 SGHVS and CDR2 FQNEAQ. CDR3 coding DNA: TGTGCCAGCAGCTTAGATTTGGTGAACACTGAAGCTTTCTTT. Protein sequence: CASSLDLVNTEAFF. Variable domain in full (rest from reference TRBV7-8 and TRBJ1-1): GAGVSQSPRYKVAKRGQDVALRCDPISGHVSLFWYQQALGQGPEFLTYFQNEAQLDKSGLPSDRFFAERPEGSVSTLKIQRTQQEDSAVYLCASSLDLVNTEAFFGQGTRLTVV.

This chain links TRBV7-3 with TRBJ2-7; tentatively, D is TRBD1 (6 bases). V shed 6 bases and J shed 2 bases, with 14 bases lying between them. The CDR3 is 14 residues long. Germline values: CDR1 SGHTA, CDR2 FQGTGA. The chain's CDR3 is CASSPGVATYEQYF. The CDR3 bases are TGTGCCAGCAGTCCAGGGGTAGCGACCTACGAGCAGTACTTC.

This chain joins TRBV19 and TRBJ2-5, with 7 bases lining up with TRBD1. TRBJ2-7 explains the end of the DNA better; the J call may be wrong. The CDR3 covers 14 residues. Germline CDR1 reads LNHDA; CDR2 reads SQIVND (reference sequence). The CDR3 protein is CASRRGTVYGEQYF. The CDR3 DNA reads as TGTGCCAGTAGGAGGGGGACAGTCTATGGCGAGCAGTACTTC.

The chain recombines TRBV29-1 with TRBJ2-7; possibly TRBD1 for D (5 bases). CDR1 and CDR2 from the germline V gene are SQVTM and ANQGSEA. CDR3 size: 13 residues. Trimming stripped 3 bases from V and 2 bases from J, with 11 bases between. CDR3 DNA sequence: TGCAGCGTTGACACGGCACAGGCCTACGAGCAGTACTTC. Its translation: CSVDTAQAYEQYF.

This clonotype was recorded at least ten times. Here the CDR3 reads CSVRSHLNTEAFF. In DNA form, the CDR3 reads TGCAGCGTTAGGTCCCACTTGAACACTGAAGCTTTCTTT. The genes are TRBV29-1 and TRBJ1-1; D is unclear. The CDR3 is 13 residues long. Trimming took off 5 bases at V and 0 bases at J, with 10 bases between the two ends. Germline assignment: CDR1 SQVTM and CDR2 ANQGSEA.

This clonotype was seen a handful of times. The chain combines TRBV7-8 with TRBJ1-4; 8 bases match TRBD1. Trimming cost V 5 bases and J 1 base; bases outside gene matches: 9. CDR3 length equals 17 residues. CDR1 SGHVS and CDR2 FQNEAQ come from the germline V gene. The CDR3 DNA follows: TGTGCCAGCAGCCAAAGGACAGGGACAGGAACTAATGAAAAACTGTTTTTT. Translated, it gives CASSQRTGTGTNEKLFF.

V gene TRBV7-8 combines with J gene TRBJ2-7; 7 bases are a match to TRBD1. V gave up 3 bases and J gave up 3 bases; unmatched junction bases: 5. Germline V CDR1 and CDR2: SGHVS, FQNEAQ. The CDR3 extends over 14 amino acids. CDR3 nucleotides: TGTGCCAGCAGCTTTCTTACAGGGGACTACGAGCAGTACTTC. Protein: CASSFLTGDYEQYF.

V usage is TRBV29-1 and J usage is TRBJ2-7, with a weak D call TRBD2 (6 bases). The CDR3 extends over 14 amino acids. With 6 bases removed from V and 2 bases from J, the gap between germline ends came to 17 bases. Per the germline V gene, CDR1 is SQVTM and CDR2 is ANQGSEA. CDR3 loop: CSVAGLINTYEQYF. The DNA for the CDR3 is TGCAGCGTAGCCGGACTAATTAACACCTACGAGCAGTACTTC.